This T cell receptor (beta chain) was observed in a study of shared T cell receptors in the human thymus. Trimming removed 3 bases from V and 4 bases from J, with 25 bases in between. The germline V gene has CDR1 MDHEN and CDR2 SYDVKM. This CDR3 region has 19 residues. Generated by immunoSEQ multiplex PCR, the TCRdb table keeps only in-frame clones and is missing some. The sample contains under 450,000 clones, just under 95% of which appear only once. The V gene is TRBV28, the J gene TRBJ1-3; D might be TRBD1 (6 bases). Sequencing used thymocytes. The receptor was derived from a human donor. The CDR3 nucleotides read TGTGCCAGCAGTTTCTCCCCGACAGGCTCCGAGACCTTCGGAAACACCATATATTTT. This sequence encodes CASSFSPTGSETFGNTIYF.